Listed below are T cell receptor beta chains from one sample, sequenced in a study of shared clonotypes between healthy human individuals. The table came from immunoSEQ multiplex PCR; TCRdb's copy has only in-frame clones and leaves some out. The sample includes some 1.4 million clones, roughly 97% of them seen just once. The material sequenced was naive CD4+ T cells sorted from blood. All receptors come from a man aged 25-45 years in good health. Each CDR3 is given with its conserved first and last residue. Fields, in order: V gene, CDR3 protein.

>TRBV10-2
CASSHSAQGGQPQHF
>TRBV7-2
CASSLIASSSYEQYF
>TRBV15
CATSTIAGGQETQYF
>TRBV7-9
CASSSYTSYNEQFF
>TRBV5-5
CASGPRLSGFAYEQYF
>TRBV5-6
CASSLEVRGFSYEQYF
>TRBV5-1
CASKRLAGGFGTGELFF
>TRBV11-2
CASSFNEGPRTTF
>TRBV7-9
CASSLRENTEAFF
>TRBV29-1
CSVGGLFGTEAFF
>TRBV10-2
CASSESGGSNQPQHF
>TRBV7-2
CASSVTGTAYNEQFF
>TRBV10-3
CAISEFSGSWEQYF